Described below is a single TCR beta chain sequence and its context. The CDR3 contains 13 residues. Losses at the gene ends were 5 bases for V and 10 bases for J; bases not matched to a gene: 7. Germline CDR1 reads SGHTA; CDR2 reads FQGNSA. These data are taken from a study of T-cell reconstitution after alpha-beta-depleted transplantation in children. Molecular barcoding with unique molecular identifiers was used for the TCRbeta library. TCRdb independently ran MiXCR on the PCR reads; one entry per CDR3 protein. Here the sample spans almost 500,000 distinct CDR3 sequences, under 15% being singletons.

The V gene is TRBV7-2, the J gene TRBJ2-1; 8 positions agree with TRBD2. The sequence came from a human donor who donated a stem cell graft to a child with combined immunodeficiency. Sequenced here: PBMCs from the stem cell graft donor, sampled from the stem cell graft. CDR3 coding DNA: TGTGCCAGCAGCCTAACGACTAGCGCAGAGCAGTTCTTC. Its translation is CASSLTTSAEQFF.